These 28 T cell receptor beta chains came from one sample sequenced in a study of blood T cell repertoires in COVID-19. Here immunoSEQ multiplex PCR was the method, and the copy in TCRdb shows in-frame clones only, minus some. Here the sample spans 250,000 to 350,000 clones, around 87% being singletons. Sequencing was done on a sample of PBMCs or T cells enriched from blood (not recorded which). These receptors originate from a woman under 40 who had recovered from COVID-19.

V usage is TRBV19 and J usage is TRBJ2-5, with D possibly matching TRBD1 (6 bases). Trimming took 7 bases from V and 5 from J, leaving 32 bases between them. This CDR3 is built from 19 residues. Germline V gene sequence: CDR1 LNHDA, CDR2 SQIVND (reference sequence). Here the CDR3 reads CASTPPAGGDIGGTETQYF. In DNA form, the CDR3 reads TGTGCCAGTACCCCCCCCGCGGGTGGGGACATAGGGGGTACCGAGACCCAGTACTTC.

The chain uses TRBV20-1 and TRBJ2-5; 9 bases line up with TRBD2. Per germline, CDR1 DFQATT and CDR2 SNEGSKA (reference sequence). CDR3 length: 13 residues. V lost 3 bases to trimming and J lost 4 bases; unmatched junction nucleotides: 3. Here the CDR3 reads CSASLAGRETQYF. The CDR3 DNA is TGCAGTGCTAGTCTAGCGGGGCGAGAGACCCAGTACTTC.

A single count supports this clone. This chain uses TRBV7-2 with TRBJ1-5; D might be TRBD1 (5 bases). The ends were cut back, 4 bases at V and 2 bases at J, with 12 bases in the middle. CDR1 is SGHTA, CDR2 FQGNSA, per germline. This CDR3 comprises 15 residues. CDR3 sequence: CASSYGGGGNQPQHF. The CDR3 nucleotides are TGTGCCAGCAGCTATGGCGGGGGAGGCAATCAGCCCCAGCATTTT.

This chain connects TRBV10-3 to TRBJ1-2; 8 positions agree with TRBD1. Trimming removed 1 base from V and 9 bases from J; junction bases left unmatched: 10. Germline V gene data show CDR1 as ENHRY and CDR2 as SYGVKD. This CDR3 is built from 15 residues. The CDR3 nucleotides read TGTGCCATCAGTGAGTTAGGACAGGGCCTTGGAAGCTACACCTTC. The encoded protein is CAISELGQGLGSYTF.

The chain joins TRBV6-2 or TRBV6-3 to TRBJ1-6, with 7 positions matching TRBD1. Germline-derived CDR1 and CDR2 are MNHEY and SVGEGT. CDR3 size: 18 residues. The V and J ends lost 0 bases and 4 bases, in that order; junction bases with no gene match: 9. This CDR3 is CASSYSRPGTDYNSPLHF. The CDR3 DNA follows: TGTGCCAGCAGTTACTCGAGACCCGGGACAGATTATAATTCACCCCTCCACTTT.

The V and J genes are TRBV21-1 and TRBJ2-7; the D call of TRBD2 is as the table states it, not checked on the DNA. TRBV21-1 is described as a pseudogene. This CDR3 region has 17 residues. CDR3 in DNA: TGTGCCAGCATCCAGAGGAAGGCGCGGGGCCTGTCCTACGAGCAGTACTTC. Translating it yields CASIQRKARGLSYEQYF.

The chain has TRBV5-1 and TRBJ1-6; D is undetermined. CDR3 size: 13 residues. Germline CDR1 is SGHRS and CDR2 is YFSETQ. Trimming stripped 0 bases from V and 8 bases from J, with 6 bases between. The DNA of the CDR3 is TGCGCCAGCAGCTTGGATCCTTATTCACCCCTCCACTTT. The encoded protein is CASSLDPYSPLHF.

The J gene is TRBJ2-7, the V gene TRBV28; tentative D call: TRBD1 (6 bases). Between the trimmed V and J ends, which lost 7 bases and 2 bases, there was a span of 12 bases. Germline V lookup: CDR1 MDHEN, CDR2 SYDVKM. The CDR3 runs 13 residues. The CDR3 loop reads CASTLRQAYEQYF. CDR3 nucleotide sequence: TGTGCCAGCACCCTCCGACAGGCCTACGAGCAGTACTTC.

On this clone: Other DNA sequences in the same sample also yield this CDR3. This sequence joins TRBV4-3 and TRBJ1-5; unclear D gene. The V and J ends lost 0 bases and 4 bases respectively, with 7 bases between them. CDR3 length: 14 amino acids. The V gene's germline CDR1 is LGHNA and CDR2 YSLEER. CDR3 sequence reads: CASSQDGRNQPQHF. CDR3 nucleotides: TGCGCCAGCAGCCAAGATGGCCGTAATCAGCCCCAGCATTTT.

Notes on this clone: This specimen includes other DNA sequences encoding the same CDR3. The chain links TRBV19 to TRBJ1-6; possible D gene TRBD1, 6 bases. Trimming shortened V by 8 bases and J by 8 bases, and 13 bases separated the two germline ends. The germline CDR1 and CDR2 sequences are LNHDA and SQIVND (reference sequence). CDR3 length equals 13 residues. CDR3: CASSTRGDSPLHF. In nucleotides, the CDR3 is TGTGCCAGTTCGACCAGGGGAGATTCACCCCTCCACTTT.

This chain connects TRBV28 to TRBJ1-2, with D perhaps matching TRBD1 (6 bases). V lost 7 bases and J 7 bases, leaving 25 bases between the germline ends. The germline gives CDR1 MDHEN, CDR2 SYDVKM. This CDR3 is 16 amino acids long. The CDR3 coding sequence is TGTGCCAGCATTTTTTCTGGGTCGGGGGGCGGATCTGGCTACACCTTC. Amino acid sequence: CASIFSGSGGGSGYTF.

This chain links TRBV7-2 with TRBJ1-1, with 7 bases that match TRBD1. The CDR3 is made up of 15 amino acids. The J segment lost 11 bases and the V segment lost 4 bases, leaving 16 bases of the junction unmatched. The V gene's germline CDR1 is SGHTA and CDR2 FQGNSA. This CDR3 reads CASSYVRDRTGTAFF. Written as DNA, the CDR3 is TGTGCCAGCAGCTACGTCCGGGACAGAACCGGGACGGCTTTCTTT.

The chain links TRBV7-9 to TRBJ1-2, with 8 bases identical to TRBD1. Unmatched junction bases numbered 5, after V lost 1 base and J lost 13 bases. This CDR3 has 12 residues. Per the germline V gene, CDR1 is SEHNR and CDR2 is FQNEAQ (reference sequence). The CDR3 reads CASSLGGQGLTF. CDR3 DNA sequence: TGTGCCAGCAGCTTAGGCGGACAGGGTCTCACCTTC. Variable domain in full (rest from reference TRBV7-9 and TRBJ1-2): DTGVSQNPRHKITKRGQNVTFRCDPISEHNRLYWYRQTLGQGPEFLTYFQNEAQLEKSRLLSDRFSAERPKGSFSTLEIQRTEQGDSAMYLCASSLGGQGLTFGSGTRLTVV.

The chain combines TRBV10-3 with TRBJ1-1, with 9 nucleotides matching TRBD1. V shed 10 bases, J shed 4 bases, and the junction held 13 bases outside the gene matches. The germline CDR1 and CDR2 sequences are ENHRY and SYGVKD. The CDR3 is made up of 15 amino acids. The DNA of the CDR3 is TGTGCCACCCAGAGCTTACAGGGGGCGACCACTGAAGCTTTCTTT. Translated, it gives CATQSLQGATTEAFF.

The chain carries TRBV2 and TRBJ2-5; 8 bases are shared with TRBD1. The CDR3 extends over 13 amino acids. Germline values: CDR1 SNHLY, CDR2 FYNNEI. Losses at the gene ends were 6 bases for V and 5 bases for J; bases not matched to a gene: 5. DNA for the CDR3: TGTGCCAGCAGAGACAGGGGTCTCGAGACCCAGTACTTC. Translating it yields CASRDRGLETQYF. The full variable domain, in which reference TRBV2 and TRBJ2-5 provide the parts outside the CDR3, is EPEVTQTPSHQVTQMGQEVILRCVPISNHLYFYWYRQILGQKVEFLVSFYNNEISEKSEIFDDQFSVERPDGSNFTLKIRSTKLEDSAMYFCASRDRGLETQYFGPGTRLLVL.

In this sample, this clone turned up once. V usage is TRBV4-1 and J usage is TRBJ1-1; D gene unclear. The V and J ends lost 6 bases and 11 bases respectively, with 22 bases between them. CDR1 MGHRA and CDR2 YSYEKL come from the germline V gene. CDR3 length equals 14 residues. CDR3 coding DNA: TGCGCCAGCAGGAAAGAAATCGGGAACGTTGGGGCTTTCTTT. Its protein product is CASRKEIGNVGAFF.

The gene calls are TRBV19 and TRBJ1-1; 8 nucleotides align to TRBD1. CDR3 length: 15 residues. The V and J ends lost 3 bases and 4 bases, in that order; junction bases with no gene match: 7. Germline-derived CDR1 and CDR2 are LNHDA and SQIVND (reference sequence). The CDR3 DNA follows: TGTGCCAGTAGTATCCTAGACAGGGGTGGCACTGAAGCTTTCTTT. It is translated as CASSILDRGGTEAFF.

CDR3 in amino acids: CALSNRGLLDEQFF. The CDR3 nucleotides read TGTGCCCTTTCAAACAGGGGGTTGTTAGATGAGCAGTTCTTC. The chain has TRBV2 and TRBJ2-1, with TRBD1 matching over 8 bases. Germline CDR1 reads SNHLY; CDR2 reads FYNNEI. The V and J ends lost 11 bases and 8 bases, in that order; junction bases with no gene match: 14. The CDR3 runs 14 residues.

The chain carries TRBV7-2 and TRBJ1-5, with 10 bases aligning to TRBD1. The CDR3 sequence is 16 residues long. The ends lost 2 bases at V and 8 bases at J; junction bases unmatched: 9. Germline CDR1 reads SGHTA; CDR2 reads FQGNSA. The chain's CDR3 is CASSLNPDRGFKPQHF. The CDR3 DNA reads TGTGCCAGCAGCTTAAACCCGGACAGGGGGTTTAAGCCCCAGCATTTT.

The chain uses TRBV7-8 and TRBJ2-1, with TRBD1 identical over 9 bases. The trim removed 5 bases at V and 8 bases at J, leaving 13 bases unmatched. Germline-derived CDR1 and CDR2 are SGHVS and FQNEAQ. The CDR3 length is 16 residues. The CDR3 loop is CASSPGRGTGYHEQFF. CDR3 coding DNA: TGTGCCAGCAGCCCCGGGCGGGGGACAGGGTACCATGAGCAGTTCTTC.

The chain carries TRBV19 and TRBJ1-5; no reliable D call. Germline CDR1 and CDR2: LNHDA and SQIVND (reference sequence). The CDR3 runs 15 residues. The V gene lost 5 bases and the J gene lost 1 base, with 12 bases spanning the gap. The CDR3 protein is CASSSPLRSNQPQHF. Written as DNA, the CDR3 is TGTGCCAGTAGTTCCCCCTTGCGGAGCAATCAGCCCCAGCATTTT.

This clone was seen more than once but under ten times. The chain is built from TRBV5-6 and TRBJ1-6, with 7 bases fitting TRBD1. Unmatched junction bases numbered 2, after V lost 0 bases and J lost 5 bases. Germline values: CDR1 SGHDT, CDR2 YYEEEE. The CDR3 is 15 residues long. This chain's CDR3 is CASSLAQGDNSPLHF. The CDR3 DNA reads as TGTGCCAGCAGCTTGGCGCAGGGGGATAATTCACCCCTCCACTTT.

The J gene is TRBJ2-7, the V gene TRBV3-1 (or the pseudogene TRBV3-2), with D maybe TRBD1 (6 bases). V was shortened by 3 bases and J by 3 bases, with 18 bases between the two germline ends. CDR3 length: 16 amino acids. CDR1 and CDR2 (germline): LGHDT, YNNKEL (reference sequence). This CDR3 reads CASSQADRTPFYEQYF. CDR3 nucleotide sequence: TGTGCCAGCAGCCAGGCCGACAGGACCCCTTTCTACGAGCAGTACTTC.

V is TRBV1 and J is TRBJ1-5; the D call TRBD1 from the table was never checked on the DNA. TRBV1 is noted as a pseudogene. The CDR3 extends over 18 amino acids. The CDR3 protein is CTSSQEYRDIENNQPQHF. CDR3 nucleotide sequence: TGCACCAGCAGCCAAGAGTACCGGGACATAGAAAACAATCAGCCCCAGCATTTT.

The rearrangement links TRBV7-9 to TRBJ2-1, with D unresolved. Germline lookup yields CDR1 SEHNR and CDR2 FQNEAQ (reference sequence). The CDR3 is 13 residues long. The germline V and J ends were trimmed by 0 bases and 5 bases, with 5 bases remaining between them. The CDR3 nucleotides read TGTGCCAGCAGCTTAGCACAGCACAATGAGCAGTTCTTC. This encodes CASSLAQHNEQFF. The entire variable domain, with the rest obtained from reference TRBV7-9 and TRBJ2-1, is as follows: DTGVSQNPRHKITKRGQNVTFRCDPISEHNRLYWYRQTLGQGPEFLTYFQNEAQLEKSRLLSDRFSAERPKGSFSTLEIQRTEQGDSAMYLCASSLAQHNEQFFGPGTRLTVL.

The chain uses TRBV25-1 and TRBJ2-5, with D possibly being TRBD2 (5 bases). CDR1 and CDR2 (germline): MGHDK, SYGVNS. The CDR3 is 11 residues long. V was trimmed by 8 bases and J by 5 bases, leaving 9 bases between them. DNA of the CDR3: TGTGCCAGCGGCGGCGGGGAGACCCAGTACTTC. Translation gives CASGGGETQYF. The full variable domain, with the rest looked up from reference TRBV25-1 and TRBJ2-5, is EADIYQTPRYLVIGTGKKITLECSQTMGHDKMYWYQQDPGMELHLIHYSYGVNSTEKGDLSSESTVSRIRTEHFPLTLESARPSHTSQYLCASGGGETQYFGPGTRLLVL.

In its sample, this clone was seen a few times. The genes are TRBV3-1 (or the pseudogene TRBV3-2) and TRBJ1-2; D gene uncertain. Trimming cost V 1 base and J 5 bases, with 5 bases left between them. Germline lookup yields CDR1 LGHDT and CDR2 YNNKEL (reference sequence). CDR3 size: 12 residues. This chain's CDR3 is CASSQAQYGYTF. In DNA, the CDR3 is TGTGCCAGCAGCCAAGCTCAGTATGGCTACACCTTC.

The chain is built from TRBV18 and TRBJ2-1; 10 bases agree with TRBD1. The CDR3 loop spans 17 amino acids. V shed 3 bases and J 5 bases; nucleotides not matched to a gene: 10. Germline CDR1 KGHSH, CDR2 LQKENI. This chain's CDR3 is CASSPPIGTGENNEQFF. The CDR3 nucleotides read TGTGCCAGCTCACCCCCTATAGGGACAGGGGAAAACAATGAGCAGTTCTTC. Variable domain in full (rest from reference TRBV18 and TRBJ2-1): NAGVMQNPRHLVRRRGQEARLRCSPMKGHSHVYWYRQLPEEGLKFMVYLQKENIIDESGMPKERFSAEFPKEGPSILRIQQVVRGDSAAYFCASSPPIGTGENNEQFFGPGTRLTVL.